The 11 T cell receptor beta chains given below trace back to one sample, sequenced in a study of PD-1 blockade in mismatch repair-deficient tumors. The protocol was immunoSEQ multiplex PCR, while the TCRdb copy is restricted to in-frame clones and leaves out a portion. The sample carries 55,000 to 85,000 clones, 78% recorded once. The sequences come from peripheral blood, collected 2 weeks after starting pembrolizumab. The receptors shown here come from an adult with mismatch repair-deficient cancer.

The CDR3 spells CAYAGETEAFF. As DNA, the CDR3 is TGTGCCTACGCAGGGGAAACTGAAGCTTTCTTT. The chain is built from TRBV30 and TRBJ1-1, with a tentative D call TRBD1 (6 bases). Germline CDR1 and CDR2: GTSNPN and SVGIG (reference sequence). CDR3 size: 11 residues. Trimming removed 7 bases at V and 5 bases at J, with 11 bases between.

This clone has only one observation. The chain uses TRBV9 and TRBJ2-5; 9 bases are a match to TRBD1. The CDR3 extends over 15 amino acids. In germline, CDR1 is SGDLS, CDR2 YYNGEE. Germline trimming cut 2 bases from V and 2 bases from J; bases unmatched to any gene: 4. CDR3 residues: CASSVTGGEQETQYF. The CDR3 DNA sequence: TGTGCCAGCAGCGTGACAGGGGGAGAACAAGAGACCCAGTACTTC.

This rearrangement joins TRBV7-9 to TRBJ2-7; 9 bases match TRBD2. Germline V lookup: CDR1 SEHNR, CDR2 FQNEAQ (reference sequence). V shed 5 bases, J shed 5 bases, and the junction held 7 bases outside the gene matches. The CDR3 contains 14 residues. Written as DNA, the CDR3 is TGTGCCAGCAGCCTTAGCGGGAGAATCGACGAGCAGTACTTC. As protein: CASSLSGRIDEQYF.

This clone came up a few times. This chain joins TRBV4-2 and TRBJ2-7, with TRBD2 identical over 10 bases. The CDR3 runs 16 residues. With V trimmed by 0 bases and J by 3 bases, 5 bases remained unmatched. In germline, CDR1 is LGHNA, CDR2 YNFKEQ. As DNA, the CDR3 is TGTGCCAGCAGCCAAGATTGGCTAGCGGGAGACTACGAGCAGTACTTC. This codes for CASSQDWLAGDYEQYF.

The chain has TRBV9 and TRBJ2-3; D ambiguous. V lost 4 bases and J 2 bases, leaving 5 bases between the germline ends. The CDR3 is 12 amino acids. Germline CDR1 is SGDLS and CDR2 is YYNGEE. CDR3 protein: CASSRLTDTQYF. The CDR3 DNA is TGTGCCAGCAGCCGTCTCACAGATACGCAGTATTTT.

This CDR3 is CASFEGQGFGYTF. As DNA, the CDR3 is TGTGCCAGCTTCGAGGGTCAAGGGTTCGGCTACACCTTC. V gene TRBV28 combines with J gene TRBJ1-2, with D unclear. The V end lost 8 bases, the J end lost 8 bases, and 18 bases lay between the germline ends. Looked up from germline, CDR1 is MDHEN and CDR2 is SYDVKM. The CDR3 contains 13 residues.

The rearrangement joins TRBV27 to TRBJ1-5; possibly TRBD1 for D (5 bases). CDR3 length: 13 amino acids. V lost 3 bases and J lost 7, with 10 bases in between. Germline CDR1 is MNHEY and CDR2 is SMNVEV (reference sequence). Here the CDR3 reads CASSLGVRQPQHF. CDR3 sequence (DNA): TGTGCCAGCAGTTTGGGGGTTCGCCAGCCCCAGCATTTT.

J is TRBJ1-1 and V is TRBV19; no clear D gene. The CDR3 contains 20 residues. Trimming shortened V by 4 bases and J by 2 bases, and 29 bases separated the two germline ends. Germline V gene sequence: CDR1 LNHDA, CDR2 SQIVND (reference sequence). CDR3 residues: CASSTARGRIRIQTNTEAFF. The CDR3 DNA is TGTGCCAGTAGTACGGCGCGGGGTAGGATTCGAATTCAGACAAACACTGAAGCTTTCTTT.

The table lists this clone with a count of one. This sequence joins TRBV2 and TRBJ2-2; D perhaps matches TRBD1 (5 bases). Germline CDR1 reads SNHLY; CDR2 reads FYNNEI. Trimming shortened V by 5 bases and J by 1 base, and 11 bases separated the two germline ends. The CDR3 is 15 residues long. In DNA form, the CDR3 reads TGTGCCAGCAGTTCCAAGACAGAGAACACCGGGGAGCTGTTTTTT. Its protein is CASSSKTENTGELFF.

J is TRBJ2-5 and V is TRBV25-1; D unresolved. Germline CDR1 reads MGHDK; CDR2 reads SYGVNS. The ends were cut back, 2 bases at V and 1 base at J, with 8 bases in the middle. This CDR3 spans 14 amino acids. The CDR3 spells CASSEGQVQETQYF. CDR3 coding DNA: TGTGCCAGCAGTGAAGGGCAGGTCCAAGAGACCCAGTACTTC.

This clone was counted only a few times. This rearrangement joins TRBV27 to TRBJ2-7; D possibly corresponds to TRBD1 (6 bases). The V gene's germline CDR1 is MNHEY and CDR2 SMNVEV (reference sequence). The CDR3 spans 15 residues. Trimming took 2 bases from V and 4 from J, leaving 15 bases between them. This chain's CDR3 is CASSLASQGPYEQYF. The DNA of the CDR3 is TGTGCCAGCAGTTTAGCGTCTCAGGGGCCTTACGAGCAGTACTTC.